This record looks at one T cell receptor (beta chain) sequence and its context. What it binds is unknown. This entry belongs to a study of OX40 agonist ivuxolimab in advanced cancers. Overall study findings and caveats: Low clonal expansion, among the lowest seen, marked partial responders at 0.1-3.0 mg/kg.

There are 14 residues in the CDR3. Germline values: CDR1 ENHRY, CDR2 SYGVKD. The V gene lost 6 bases and the J gene lost 2 bases, with 13 bases spanning the gap. Libraries were prepared by immunoSEQ multiplex PCR; TCRdb keeps only in-frame clonotypes and omits some of them. The sample shows about 98,000 clones, around nine tenths of them seen only once. The sequences come from CD4+ or CD8+ T cells sorted from blood, collected in a trial of the OX40 agonist ivuxolimab. This receptor was identified in an adult with an advanced solid tumor such as melanoma, head and neck, liver or kidney cancer. The rearrangement links TRBV10-3 to TRBJ2-5; the D gene could be TRBD1 or TRBD2 (7 bases each). CDR3 nucleotide sequence: TGTGCCATCAGCCAGGGGGGGCGACAAGAGACCCAGTACTTC. Its translation is CAISQGGRQETQYF.